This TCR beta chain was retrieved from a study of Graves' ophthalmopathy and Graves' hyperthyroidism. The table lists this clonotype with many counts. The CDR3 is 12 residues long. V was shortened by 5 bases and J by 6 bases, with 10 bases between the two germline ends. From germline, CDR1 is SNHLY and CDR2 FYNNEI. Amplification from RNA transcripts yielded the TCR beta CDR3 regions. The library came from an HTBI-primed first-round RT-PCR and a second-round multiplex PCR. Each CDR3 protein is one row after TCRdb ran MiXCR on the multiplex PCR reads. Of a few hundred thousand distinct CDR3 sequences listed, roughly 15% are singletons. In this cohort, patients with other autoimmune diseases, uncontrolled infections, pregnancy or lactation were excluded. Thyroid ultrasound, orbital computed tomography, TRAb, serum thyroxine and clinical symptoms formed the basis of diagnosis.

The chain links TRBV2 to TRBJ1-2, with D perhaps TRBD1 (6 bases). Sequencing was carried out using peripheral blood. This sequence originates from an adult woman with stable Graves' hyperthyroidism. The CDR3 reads CASSQGRDGYTF. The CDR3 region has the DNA TGTGCCAGCAGTCAGGGGCGCGATGGCTACACCTTC.